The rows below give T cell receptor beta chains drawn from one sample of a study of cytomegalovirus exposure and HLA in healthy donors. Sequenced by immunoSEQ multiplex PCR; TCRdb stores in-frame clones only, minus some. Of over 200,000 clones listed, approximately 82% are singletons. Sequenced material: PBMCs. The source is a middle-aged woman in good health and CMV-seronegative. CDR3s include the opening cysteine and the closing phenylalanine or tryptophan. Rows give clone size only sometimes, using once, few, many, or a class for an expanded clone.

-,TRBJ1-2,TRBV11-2,CASSLAWSTGGDGYTF
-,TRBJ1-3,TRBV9,CASSPRDSLSGNTIYF
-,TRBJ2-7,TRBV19,CASSIGTSYEQYF
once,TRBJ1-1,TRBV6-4,CASSLQSNTEAFF
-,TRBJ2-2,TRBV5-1,CASCHGTGNTGELFF
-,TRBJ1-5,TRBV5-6,CASSLGGGASNQPQHF
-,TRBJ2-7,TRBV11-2,CASSLGPEKGDQYF
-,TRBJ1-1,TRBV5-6,CASSPGLIRGTEAFF
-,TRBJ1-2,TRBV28,CATNLSDRESNGYTF
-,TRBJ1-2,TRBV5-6,CASSPPPGTGPYGYTF
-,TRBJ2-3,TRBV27,CASGAGVASGTDTQYF